The subject of this entry is one TCR beta chain. Antigen: not known. Tens of thousands of T cell genomes (approximately 0.2 ug DNA) went into each sorted-subset replicate. The protocol was immunoSEQ multiplex PCR, while the TCRdb copy is restricted to in-frame clones and leaves out a portion. The profile shows more than 1,200,000 clones, just under 99% of them singletons. The data originate from a study of shared clonotypes between healthy human individuals. Trimming shortened V by 2 bases and J by 6 bases, and 12 bases separated the two germline ends. Germline V gene data show CDR1 as SGDLS and CDR2 as YYNGEE. This CDR3 region has 14 residues. The study's findings and limits: Incompleteness in sorted-subset sequencing, despite large depth, was shown by rarefaction.

This TCR came from a man aged 25-45 years in good health. The V gene is TRBV9, the J gene TRBJ2-1, with D maybe TRBD2 (6 bases). Material: naive CD4+ T cells sorted from blood. This sample's subset: CD45RA+ positively selected. The CDR3 protein is CASSVASEGNEQFF. CDR3 nucleotides: TGTGCCAGCAGCGTTGCTAGCGAGGGCAATGAGCAGTTCTTC.